Each of the 28 T cell receptor beta chains below was sequenced from the same sample in a study of T cells after posttransplantation cyclophosphamide. Only in-frame clones appear in the TCRdb table, and some are missing; sequencing was by immunoSEQ multiplex PCR. The sample holds approximately 45,000 clones, 80% to 95% seen once. Treatment was busulfan-fludarabine conditioning, a marrow graft, and cyclophosphamide on days +3 and +4. This specimen was PBMCs, taken just over 60 days after allogeneic stem cell transplant with posttransplant cyclophosphamide. The receptors shown here come from a male patient in his sixties or seventies who received an allogeneic stem cell transplant from a related donor and was CMV-positive. T cells may partly derive from the graft donor.

Only one count was recorded for this clone. This sequence joins TRBV27 and TRBJ1-6; perhaps TRBD1 as D (5 bases). The V gene lost 1 base and the J gene lost 9 bases, with 13 bases spanning the gap. Germline V CDR1 and CDR2: MNHEY, SMNVEV (reference sequence). The CDR3 contains 15 residues. The CDR3 region has the DNA TGTGCCAGCAGTTTATATGTCAGGGCAAGTTCACCCCTCCACTTT. Its translation is CASSLYVRASSPLHF.

In its sample, this clone was seen a few times. This chain connects TRBV19 to TRBJ2-2; D uncertain. CDR1 is LNHDA, CDR2 SQIVND, per germline (reference sequence). The CDR3 is made up of 15 amino acids. Trimming left V 7 bases short and J 3 bases short, with 15 bases between. The CDR3 region is CASTAPVLHTGELFF. In DNA form, the CDR3 reads TGTGCCAGTACTGCGCCCGTTCTGCACACCGGGGAGCTGTTTTTT.

The CDR3 sequence is CASSPGGINQPQHF. For the CDR3, the DNA is TGTGCCAGCAGCCCTGGAGGGATCAATCAGCCCCAGCATTTT. The chain combines TRBV5-8 with TRBJ1-5; no clear D gene. V was cut by 4 bases and J by 3 bases, with 11 bases left in between. The CDR3 sequence is 14 residues long. The germline V gene encodes CDR1 SGHTS and CDR2 YDEGEE.

The chain carries TRBV5-1 and TRBJ2-1; 14 bases are a match to TRBD2. This CDR3 has 15 residues. The V segment lost 2 bases and the J segment 10 bases; nucleotides outside the gene matches: 5. Germline loops: CDR1 SGHRS, CDR2 YFSETQ. The CDR3 here is CASSLGLAGGGEQFF. DNA of the CDR3: TGCGCCAGCAGCTTAGGACTAGCGGGGGGAGGCGAGCAGTTCTTC.

The V and J genes are TRBV19 and TRBJ2-1; possible D gene TRBD2, 6 bases. Trimming took off 6 bases at V and 7 bases at J, with 16 bases between the two ends. Per the germline V gene, CDR1 is LNHDA and CDR2 is SQIVND (reference sequence). The CDR3 contains 14 residues. CDR3 sequence reads: CASSGGVFRNEQFF. CDR3 bases: TGTGCCAGTAGCGGCGGGGTGTTCAGGAATGAGCAGTTCTTC.

The rearrangement joins TRBV18 to TRBJ2-1; 7 bases line up with TRBD2. Germline lookup yields CDR1 KGHSH and CDR2 LQKENI. The CDR3 is 14 amino acids. With V trimmed by 4 bases and J by 8 bases, 8 bases remained unmatched. CDR3 sequence: CASSQTRGGDEQFF. Here the CDR3 DNA reads TGTGCCAGCTCACAGACCCGGGGAGGGGATGAGCAGTTCTTC.

This chain uses TRBV19 with TRBJ2-1; 11 bases align to TRBD1. V was pared by 6 bases and J by 2 bases, with 3 bases of the junction left unmatched. There are 15 residues in the CDR3. Germline lookup yields CDR1 LNHDA and CDR2 SQIVND (reference sequence). The CDR3 bases are TGTGCCAGTAGCCCGGGACAGGGGGCCTACAATGAGCAGTTCTTC. Encoded protein: CASSPGQGAYNEQFF. Combining the CDR3 with reference TRBV19 and TRBJ2-1 gives the whole variable domain DGGITQSPKYLFRKEGQNVTLSCEQNLNHDAMYWYRQDPGQGLRLIYYSQIVNDFQKGDIAEGYSVSREKKESFPLTVTSAQKNPTAFYLCASSPGQGAYNEQFFGPGTRLTVL.

The V gene is TRBV5-1, the J gene TRBJ1-2; 9 bases match TRBD1. Per the germline V gene, CDR1 is SGHRS and CDR2 is YFSETQ. V lost 3 bases to trimming and J lost 6 bases; unmatched junction nucleotides: 3. The CDR3 is 13 residues long. CDR3 loop: CASSYGQGNGYTF. In DNA form, the CDR3 reads TGCGCCAGCAGCTACGGACAGGGGAATGGCTACACCTTC.

J is TRBJ1-1 and V is TRBV25-1; perhaps TRBD1 as D (6 bases). The CDR3 sequence is 15 residues long. V was pared by 2 bases and J by 3 bases, with 13 bases between. The germline gives CDR1 MGHDK, CDR2 SYGVNS. The CDR3 region is CASSESEGGDTEAFF. DNA of the CDR3: TGTGCCAGCAGTGAAAGTGAGGGGGGGGACACTGAAGCTTTCTTT.

The chain couples TRBV4-1 to TRBJ2-3; possible D gene TRBD2, 5 bases. Per the germline V gene, CDR1 is MGHRA and CDR2 is YSYEKL. The CDR3 is made up of 14 amino acids. V lost 3 bases and J 0 bases, leaving 7 bases between the germline ends. DNA for the CDR3: TGCGCCAGCAGCCACCGGACTAGCACAGATACGCAGTATTTT. It codes for CASSHRTSTDTQYF.

V and J are TRBV7-9 and TRBJ2-1, with a possible D match to TRBD2 (5 bases). The germline V gene encodes CDR1 SEHNR and CDR2 FQNEAQ (reference sequence). Trimming cost V 5 bases and J 6 bases, with 14 bases left between them. The CDR3 length is 14 residues. CDR3: CASSPLSGSNEQFF. The CDR3 DNA reads TGTGCCAGCAGCCCCCTGTCTGGGAGCAATGAGCAGTTCTTC. The variable domain in full, with the rest retrieved from reference TRBV7-9 and TRBJ2-1, is DTGVSQNPRHKITKRGQNVTFRCDPISEHNRLYWYRQTLGQGPEFLTYFQNEAQLEKSRLLSDRFSAERPKGSFSTLEIQRTEQGDSAMYLCASSPLSGSNEQFFGPGTRLTVL.

The chain is built from TRBV6-5 and TRBJ1-2; a possible D gene is TRBD1 (6 bases). Germline V CDR1 and CDR2: MNHEY, SVGAGI. The CDR3 sequence is 12 residues long. V was pared by 6 bases and J by 4 bases, with 9 bases between. The CDR3 nucleotides are TGTGCCAGCAGGAAACAGGGCTATGGCTACACCTTC. It codes for CASRKQGYGYTF.

V and J are TRBV30 and TRBJ2-2; 7 bases align to TRBD1. CDR3 length: 15 residues. Germline CDR1 and CDR2: GTSNPN and SVGIG (reference sequence). V trimming: 3 bases; J trimming: 1 base; junction bases outside the gene matches: 5. The CDR3, as DNA: TGTGCCTGGAGAGACACAGGGGTGAACACCGGGGAGCTGTTTTTT. Its translation is CAWRDTGVNTGELFF.

The CDR3 DNA sequence: TGTGCCAGCAGTACTACGTCAGGGGTCACCTACGAGCAGTACTTC. Translated, it gives CASSTTSGVTYEQYF. The chain combines TRBV25-1 with TRBJ2-7, with D possibly matching TRBD1 (6 bases). Germline assignment: CDR1 MGHDK and CDR2 SYGVNS. V lost 5 bases and J lost 2, with 16 bases in between. This CDR3 has 15 residues.

This clone was recorded once. The genes are TRBV6-5 and TRBJ1-3; D is undetermined. The V and J ends lost 6 bases and 2 bases respectively, with 14 bases between them. Germline CDR1 is MNHEY and CDR2 is SVGAGI. This CDR3 has 15 amino acids. The CDR3 DNA reads TGTGCCAGCAGCCCGGACGGGAGCACTGGAAACACCATATATTTT. Its translation: CASSPDGSTGNTIYF.

This clone was seen only once. J is TRBJ1-1 and V is TRBV5-6; D is perhaps TRBD1 (5 bases). V lost 8 bases and J lost 4, with 21 bases in between. The germline CDR1 and CDR2 sequences are SGHDT and YYEEEE. This CDR3 comprises 15 residues. The CDR3 spells CASSLGAGLGTEAFF. The CDR3 nucleotides read TGTGCCAGTTCTCTTGGGGCAGGGTTGGGCACTGAAGCTTTCTTT. Full variable domain (outside the CDR3, taken from reference TRBV5-6 and TRBJ1-1): DAGVTQSPTHLIKTRGQQVTLRCSPKSGHDTVSWYQQALGQGPQFIFQYYEEEERQRGNFPDRFSGHQFPNYSSELNVNALLLGDSALYLCASSLGAGLGTEAFFGQGTRLTVV.

This rearrangement joins TRBV19 to TRBJ1-2; D uncertain. There are 14 residues in the CDR3. V was clipped by 5 bases and J by 7 bases, with 17 bases between them. Looked up from germline, CDR1 is LNHDA and CDR2 is SQIVND (reference sequence). CDR3 loop: CASSGPQQRLGYTF. The CDR3 region has the DNA TGTGCCAGTAGTGGCCCGCAACAACGCCTTGGCTACACCTTC.

The gene calls are TRBV5-1 and TRBJ2-5; tentative D call: TRBD1 (6 bases). The CDR3 is 14 amino acids. The V end was cut by 4 bases, the J end by 2 bases, with 12 bases between. CDR1 and CDR2 from the germline V gene are SGHRS and YFSETQ. The CDR3 nucleotides read TGCGCCAGCAGCCGGGACGGACAGCAAGAGACCCAGTACTTC. Encoded protein: CASSRDGQQETQYF.

This clone appeared a few times. CDR3 in amino acids: CASSFEHRGPNEKLFF. The CDR3 DNA follows: TGTGCCAGCAGTTTTGAACACAGGGGACCTAATGAAAAACTGTTTTTT. J is TRBJ1-4 and V is TRBV27, with 7 bases that match TRBD1. Germline V gene sequence: CDR1 MNHEY, CDR2 SMNVEV (reference sequence). The CDR3 extends over 16 amino acids. Unmatched junction bases numbered 7, after V lost 3 bases and J lost 3 bases.

The chain is built from TRBV7-9 and TRBJ1-2, with 9 bases aligning to TRBD1. The length of the CDR3 is 15 residues. V shed 5 bases, J shed 4 bases, and the junction held 8 bases outside the gene matches. The germline V gene has CDR1 SEHNR and CDR2 FQNEAQ (reference sequence). CDR3 in DNA: TGTGCCAGCAGCCCCTGGACAGGGGTGTCCTATGGCTACACCTTC. This sequence encodes CASSPWTGVSYGYTF.

The CDR3 loop reads CATPAPGSQETQYF. CDR3 nucleotide sequence: TGTGCCACTCCGGCCCCCGGGAGCCAGGAGACCCAGTACTTC. The chain employs TRBV7-9 and TRBJ2-5; a weak D match, TRBD2 (6 bases). The germline CDR1 and CDR2 sequences are SEHNR and FQNEAQ (reference sequence). This CDR3 is built from 14 residues. V lost 10 bases and J lost 5, with 20 bases in between. The full variable domain, rest sourced from reference TRBV7-9 and TRBJ2-5, is DTGVSQNPRHKITKRGQNVTFRCDPISEHNRLYWYRQTLGQGPEFLTYFQNEAQLEKSRLLSDRFSAERPKGSFSTLEIQRTEQGDSAMYLCATPAPGSQETQYFGPGTRLLVL.

The genes are TRBV29-1 and TRBJ1-2; tentative D call: TRBD1 (6 bases). Trimming took off 1 base at V and 9 bases at J, with 18 bases between the two ends. Per germline, CDR1 SQVTM and CDR2 ANQGSEA. The CDR3 has 14 amino acids. CDR3 sequence: CSVEVGRGLASYTF. Written as DNA, the CDR3 is TGCAGCGTTGAAGTTGGCAGGGGCCTTGCAAGCTACACCTTC.

V gene TRBV19 combines with J gene TRBJ2-7; weak D call: TRBD2 (7 bases). V was shortened by 1 base and J by 4 bases, with 11 bases between the two germline ends. Germline CDR1 reads LNHDA; CDR2 reads SQIVND (reference sequence). This CDR3 has 14 residues. The CDR3 DNA is TGTGCCAGTAGTATAGTGGGGGGGGCTTACGAGCAGTACGTC. Residues: CASSIVGGAYEQYV.

This chain joins TRBV30 and TRBJ1-2; unclear D gene. The CDR3 spans 14 residues. The V gene's germline CDR1 is GTSNPN and CDR2 SVGIG (reference sequence). Trimming stripped 5 bases from V and 6 bases from J, with 19 bases between. CDR3 region: CAWAGNTGRNGYTF. CDR3 DNA sequence: TGTGCCTGGGCCGGGAACACGGGCCGAAATGGCTACACCTTC. The full variable domain, its missing parts supplied by reference TRBV30 and TRBJ1-2, is SQTIHQWPATLVQPVGSPLSLECTVEGTSNPNLYWYRQAAGRGLQLLFYSVGIGQISSEVPQNLSASRPQDRQFILSSKKLLLSDSGFYLCAWAGNTGRNGYTFGSGTRLTVV.

V usage is TRBV5-6 and J usage is TRBJ2-7, with 7 bases matching TRBD1. The V gene's germline CDR1 is SGHDT and CDR2 YYEEEE. V dropped 0 bases and J dropped 2; count of bases not matched to a gene: 2. This CDR3 contains 14 residues. The CDR3 DNA reads as TGTGCCAGCAGCTTGGCTCAGGGGGCCTACGAGCAGTACTTC. It specifies CASSLAQGAYEQYF.

The rearrangement uses TRBV27 and TRBJ2-2; possible D gene TRBD1, 6 bases. This CDR3 region has 17 residues. V shed 0 bases and J shed 1 base, with 12 bases lying between them. Germline lookup yields CDR1 MNHEY and CDR2 SMNVEV (reference sequence). CDR3 sequence: CASSLSSGQMNTGELFF. The CDR3 DNA follows: TGTGCCAGCAGTTTATCATCCGGACAGATGAACACCGGGGAGCTGTTTTTT.

The chain carries TRBV7-9 and TRBJ1-5; no clear D gene. Germline V lookup: CDR1 SEHNR, CDR2 FQNEAQ (reference sequence). CDR3 length: 13 residues. V dropped 6 bases and J dropped 8 bases, with 14 bases sitting between them. CDR3 residues: CASRLALGEPQHF. As DNA, the CDR3 is TGTGCCAGCAGACTGGCCCTAGGTGAGCCCCAGCATTTT.

This clone was detected a few times. The chain recombines TRBV29-1 with TRBJ1-1; possibly TRBD1 for D (5 bases). The V gene's germline CDR1 is SQVTM and CDR2 ANQGSEA. The CDR3 covers 13 residues. V was cut by 4 bases and J by 1 base, with 10 bases left in between. The CDR3 DNA sequence: TGCAGCGTTGTATTAGGGGCGAACACTGAAGCTTTCTTT. Its translation is CSVVLGANTEAFF.